This note documents a single T cell receptor beta chain sequence. Its antigen is not identified. This entry belongs to a study of cytomegalovirus exposure and HLA in healthy donors. Study-wide results and limits: There were three CMV-associated chains whose specificity for CMV antigens was confirmed in vitro. According to a later analysis, TCR clusters from the first cohort tended to co-occur in the 120 or so validation repertoires. The study labeled fewer than 200 TCR beta chains cytomegalovirus-associated.

The table came from immunoSEQ multiplex PCR; TCRdb's copy has only in-frame clones and leaves some out. The table records 130,000 to 150,000 clones, 80% to 90% of them present only once. Germline values: CDR1 MNHEY, CDR2 SVGAGI. This CDR3 spans 14 amino acids. Trimming pared 8 bases from V and 1 base from J, leaving 13 bases between. This chain joins TRBV6-5 and TRBJ2-3; D is undetermined. The sequencing sample was made of PBMCs. The clonotype was recovered from a woman aged 18-29 years in good health and CMV-seropositive. CDR3 region: CASGLSRGTDTQYF. CDR3 nucleotides: TGTGCCAGCGGTCTTTCCCGGGGCACAGATACGCAGTATTTT.